The 15 T cell receptor beta chains in this list originate from one sample, sequenced in a study of OX40 agonist ivuxolimab in advanced cancers. The table came from immunoSEQ multiplex PCR; TCRdb's copy has only in-frame clones and leaves some out. Among under 70,000 clones listed, roughly 92% were seen once. The sequences come from CD4+ or CD8+ T cells sorted from blood, collected in a trial of the OX40 agonist ivuxolimab. Source of these receptors: an adult with an advanced solid tumor such as melanoma, head and neck, liver or kidney cancer.

The V call is TRBV12-5, the J call TRBJ2-7; TRBD2 aligns across 7 bases. With V trimmed by 0 bases and J by 6 bases, 2 bases remained unmatched. CDR1 is LGHNT, CDR2 FRNRAP, per germline. The CDR3 contains 13 residues. Here the CDR3 DNA reads TGTGCTAGTGGTTTGGTACCGGGGGGCGAGCAGTACTTC. Its protein is CASGLVPGGEQYF. Full variable domain (rest looked up from reference TRBV12-5 and TRBJ2-7): DARVTQTPRHKVTEMGQEVTMRCQPILGHNTVFWYRQTMMQGLELLAYFRNRAPLDDSGMPKDRFSAEMPDATLATLKIQPSEPRDSAVYFCASGLVPGGEQYFGPGTRLTVT.

This clone was detected once. The chain couples TRBV7-8 to TRBJ2-7; TRBD1 agrees at 8 bases. This CDR3 spans 15 amino acids. Germline-derived CDR1 and CDR2 are SGHVS and FQNEAQ. J lost 0 bases, V lost 1 base, and 2 bases had no gene match. The CDR3 bases are TGTGCCAGCAGCTTAGGCGGACAGGGCTCCTACGAGCAGTACTTC. Protein: CASSLGGQGSYEQYF.

The V call is TRBV7-9, the J call TRBJ1-5; weak D call: TRBD1 (5 bases). Trimming shortened V by 5 bases and J by 7 bases, and 12 bases separated the two germline ends. Germline CDR1 and CDR2: SEHNR and FQNEAQ (reference sequence). The CDR3 is 13 amino acids. This CDR3 reads CASSPRWDQPQHF. In DNA, the CDR3 is TGTGCCAGCAGCCCTCGCTGGGACCAGCCCCAGCATTTT.

V and J are TRBV9 and TRBJ2-7; D remains unclear. In germline, CDR1 is SGDLS, CDR2 YYNGEE. The CDR3 extends over 14 amino acids. Trimming took 0 bases from V and 3 from J, leaving 10 bases between them. The DNA for the CDR3 is TGTGCCAGCAGCGTAGCGTCTGGGAACTACGAGCAGTACTTC. Amino acids: CASSVASGNYEQYF.

The genes are TRBV7-9 and TRBJ2-7; unclear D gene. The CDR3 spans 15 residues. V lost 5 bases and J 2 bases, leaving 16 bases between the germline ends. Germline V gives CDR1 SEHNR, CDR2 FQNEAQ (reference sequence). Here the CDR3 reads CASSPPSRSTYEQYF. The CDR3 coding sequence is TGTGCCAGCAGCCCCCCCTCCAGGTCTACCTACGAGCAGTACTTC.

The rearrangement links TRBV6-1 to TRBJ2-7; D gene uncertain. Trimming took off 8 bases at V and 2 bases at J, with 10 bases between the two ends. This CDR3 is built from 12 residues. Germline V CDR1 and CDR2: MNHNS, SASEGT. The CDR3 DNA is TGTGCCAGCGTTACTTCGGCCTACGAGCAGTACTTC. Residues: CASVTSAYEQYF.

This chain links TRBV4-3 with TRBJ1-6, with TRBD1 matching over 7 bases. J gave up 5 bases and V 4 bases, and 11 bases lay outside the gene matches. Germline values: CDR1 LGHNA, CDR2 YSLEER. The CDR3 extends over 17 amino acids. This chain's CDR3 is CASSPFLQGEDNSPLHF. The CDR3 bases are TGCGCCAGCAGCCCTTTCCTGCAGGGGGAGGATAATTCACCCCTCCACTTT.

The chain combines TRBV5-1 with TRBJ2-5; D tentatively reads TRBD1 or TRBD2 (5 bases each). Germline CDR1 SGHRS, CDR2 YFSETQ. There are 15 residues in the CDR3. The V end was cut by 0 bases, the J end by 4 bases, with 13 bases between. The CDR3 sequence is CASSLVLDQGETQYF. Here the CDR3 DNA reads TGCGCCAGCAGCTTGGTACTAGATCAGGGAGAGACCCAGTACTTC.

The chain links TRBV5-1 to TRBJ2-6; D not resolved. Germline V gene sequence: CDR1 SGHRS, CDR2 YFSETQ. Trimming stripped 6 bases from V and 1 base from J, with 8 bases between. The CDR3 extends over 14 amino acids. The chain's CDR3 is CASIRPSGANVLTF. The CDR3 DNA is TGCGCCAGCATCCGCCCTTCTGGGGCCAACGTCCTGACTTTC.

The chain has TRBV28 and TRBJ2-7; D could derive from TRBD1 or TRBD2 (5 bases each). Between the trimmed V and J ends, which lost 2 bases and 3 bases, there was a span of 5 bases. Germline assignment: CDR1 MDHEN and CDR2 SYDVKM. CDR3 length: 12 residues. The CDR3 region has the DNA TGTGCCAGCAGTTTAGGGGGCTACGAGCAGTACTTC. It codes for CASSLGGYEQYF.

The rearrangement joins TRBV11-2 to TRBJ2-3; the match to TRBD1 covers 11 bases. The germline V gene has CDR1 SGHAT and CDR2 FQNNGV. The V segment lost 1 base and the J segment 5 bases; nucleotides outside the gene matches: 8. The CDR3 has 17 residues. The CDR3 DNA reads TGTGCCAGCAGCTTAGGTGTCGGACAGGGGGCAGTAGATACGCAGTATTTT. It yields the protein CASSLGVGQGAVDTQYF.

CDR3 amino acids: CASSQGPGRSEQYF. The CDR3 DNA reads TGTGCCAGCAGCCAGGGGCCAGGTCGAAGCGAGCAGTACTTC. This chain joins TRBV11-2 and TRBJ2-7; a weak D match, TRBD1 (6 bases). This CDR3 region has 14 residues. With 5 bases removed from V and 6 bases from J, the gap between germline ends came to 17 bases. The germline CDR1 and CDR2 sequences are SGHAT and FQNNGV.

The CDR3 reads CASSTTGGTEAFF. CDR3 DNA sequence: TGTGCCAGTAGTACCACCGGGGGTACTGAAGCTTTCTTT. The V call is TRBV19, the J call TRBJ1-1, with D perhaps TRBD1 (5 bases). Germline V CDR1 and CDR2: LNHDA, SQIVND (reference sequence). V dropped 4 bases and J dropped 5 bases, with 11 bases sitting between them. The CDR3 contains 13 residues. The full variable domain, its missing parts supplied by reference TRBV19 and TRBJ1-1, is DGGITQSPKYLFRKEGQNVTLSCEQNLNHDAMYWYRQDPGQGLRLIYYSQIVNDFQKGDIAEGYSVSREKKESFPLTVTSAQKNPTAFYLCASSTTGGTEAFFGQGTRLTVV.

The chain couples TRBV6-1 to TRBJ2-3; 9 positions agree with TRBD1. J lost 3 bases, V lost 9 bases, and 7 bases had no gene match. CDR3 length: 14 amino acids. Germline V lookup: CDR1 MNHNS, CDR2 SASEGT. The CDR3 here is CASEGDRETDTQYF. The CDR3, as DNA: TGTGCCAGTGAAGGGGACAGGGAGACAGATACGCAGTATTTT.

This sequence joins TRBV21-1 and TRBJ2-2; the table assigns TRBD2, which was not confirmed against the DNA. TRBV21-1 is an annotated pseudogene. The CDR3 has 17 amino acids. In DNA, the CDR3 is TGTGCCAGCAGCAACATAGCGGGGGGCCCCTGGACCGGGGAGCTGTTTTTT. This codes for CASSNIAGGPWTGELFF.